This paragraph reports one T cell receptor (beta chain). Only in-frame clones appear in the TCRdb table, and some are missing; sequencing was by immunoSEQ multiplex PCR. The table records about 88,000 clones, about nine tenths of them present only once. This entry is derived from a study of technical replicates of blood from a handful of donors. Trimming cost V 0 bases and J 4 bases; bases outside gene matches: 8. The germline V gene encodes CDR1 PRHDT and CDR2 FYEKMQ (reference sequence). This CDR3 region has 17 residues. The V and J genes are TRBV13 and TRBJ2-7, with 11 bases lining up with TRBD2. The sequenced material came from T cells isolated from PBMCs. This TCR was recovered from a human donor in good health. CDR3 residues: CASSLGLLAGVMYEQYF. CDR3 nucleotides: TGTGCCAGCAGCTTAGGTCTACTAGCGGGAGTTATGTACGAGCAGTACTTC.